Detailed here is one T cell receptor (beta chain). What it recognizes is unknown. Sequencing was performed with immunoSEQ multiplex PCR; in TCRdb, only in-frame clones are kept and a portion is missing. Of approximately 69,000 clones in the sample, around four fifths were seen once. This CDR3 has 12 residues. Germline values: CDR1 SNHLY, CDR2 FYNNEI. V was trimmed by 10 bases and J by 7 bases, leaving 16 bases between them. These data belong to a study of OX40 agonist ivuxolimab in advanced cancers. For the study at large: Of mixed ages from roughly 23 to 85 and averaging approximately 60 years, the group was over 80% male.

Study-wide results and caveats: Low normalized T-cell clonal expansion was additionally recorded for some nonresponders.

The origin of this receptor is an adult with an advanced solid tumor such as melanoma, head and neck, liver or kidney cancer. The chain couples TRBV2 to TRBJ1-2; D unresolved. The starting material was CD4+ or CD8+ T cells sorted from blood, obtained in a trial of the OX40 agonist ivuxolimab. The CDR3 here is CATSMGMLGYTF. The DNA for the CDR3 is TGTGCCACGTCGATGGGTATGCTTGGCTACACCTTC.